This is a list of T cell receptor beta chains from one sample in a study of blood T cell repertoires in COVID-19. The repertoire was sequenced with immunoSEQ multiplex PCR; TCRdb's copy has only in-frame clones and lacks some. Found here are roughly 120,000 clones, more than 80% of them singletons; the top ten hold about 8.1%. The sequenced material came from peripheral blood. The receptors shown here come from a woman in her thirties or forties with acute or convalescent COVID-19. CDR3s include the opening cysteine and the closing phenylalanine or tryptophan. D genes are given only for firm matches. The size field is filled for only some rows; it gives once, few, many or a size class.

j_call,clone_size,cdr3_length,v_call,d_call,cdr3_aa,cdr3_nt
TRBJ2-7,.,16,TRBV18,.,CASSPPGGTPGLEQYF,TGTGCCAGCTCACCACCGGGGGGAACCCCCGGTCTCGAGCAGTACTTC
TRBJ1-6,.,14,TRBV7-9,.,CASSPGQHNSPLHF,TGTGCCAGCAGCCCCGGACAGCATAATTCACCCCTCCACTTT
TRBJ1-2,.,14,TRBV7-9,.,CASSLPRGAHGYTF,TGTGCCAGCAGCTTACCACGCGGGGCGCATGGCTACACCTTC
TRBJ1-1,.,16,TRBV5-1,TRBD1,CASSIAGTGIGTEAFF,TGCGCCAGCAGCATCGCCGGGACAGGGATAGGAACTGAAGCTTTCTTT
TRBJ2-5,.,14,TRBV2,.,CASSEEVVVETQYF,TGTGCCAGCAGTGAAGAAGTAGTCGTAGAGACCCAGTACTTC
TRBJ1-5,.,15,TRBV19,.,CASSIRTRMDQPQHF,TGTGCCAGTAGTATCCGAACTAGGATGGATCAGCCCCAGCATTTT
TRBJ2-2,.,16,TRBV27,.,CASALGGRKNTGELFF,TGTGCCAGCGCCCTGGGGGGTAGAAAGAACACCGGGGAGCTGTTTTTT
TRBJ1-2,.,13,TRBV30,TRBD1,CAWSTGDGYGYTF,TGTGCCTGGAGTACAGGGGATGGATATGGCTACACCTTC
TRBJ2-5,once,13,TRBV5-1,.,CASSFDRTETQYF,TGCGCCAGCAGCTTCGACAGAACAGAGACCCAGTACTTC
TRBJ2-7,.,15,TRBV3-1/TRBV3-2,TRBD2,CASSQDPGGTYEQYF,TGTGCCAGCAGCCAAGACCCGGGAGGGACCTACGAGCAGTACTTC
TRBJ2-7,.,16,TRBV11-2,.,CASSRNSGQWSYEQYF,TGTGCCAGCAGCCGCAATTCTGGACAGTGGTCCTACGAGCAGTACTTC
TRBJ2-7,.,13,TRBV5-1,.,CASSLSPGYEQYF,TGCGCCAGCAGCTTGTCTCCAGGTTACGAGCAGTACTTC
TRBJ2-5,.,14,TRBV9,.,CASSVEGRAQTQYF,TGTGCCAGCAGCGTAGAGGGCAGGGCCCAGACCCAGTACTTC
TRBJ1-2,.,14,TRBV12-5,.,CASGPDSHYYGYTF,TGTGCTAGTGGCCCGGACAGCCACTACTATGGCTACACCTTC
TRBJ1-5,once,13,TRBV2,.,CASRDDSSQPQHF,TGTGCCAGCAGAGACGACAGTAGTCAGCCCCAGCATTTT
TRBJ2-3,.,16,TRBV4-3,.,CASSRRRPPSTDTQYF,TGCGCCAGCAGCCGGAGGAGACCGCCTAGCACAGATACGCAGTATTTT
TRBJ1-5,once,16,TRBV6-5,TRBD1,CASSYSPPGGGQPQHF,TGTGCCAGCAGTTACTCACCCCCAGGGGGTGGTCAGCCCCAGCATTTT
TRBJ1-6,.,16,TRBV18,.,CASSPGVGEEHSPLHF,TGTGCCAGCTCACCAGGAGTGGGAGAGGAACATTCACCCCTCCACTTT
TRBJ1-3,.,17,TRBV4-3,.,CASSQVLGASSGNTIYF,TGCGCCAGCAGCCAAGTTTTGGGAGCGAGCTCTGGAAACACCATATATTTT
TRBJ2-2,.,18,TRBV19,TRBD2,CASTPGLAGGPFTGELFF,TGTGCCAGTACGCCAGGACTAGCGGGGGGGCCGTTTACCGGGGAGCTGTTTTTT
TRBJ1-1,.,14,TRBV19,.,CASSIEGANTEAFF,TGTGCCAGTAGTATAGAGGGGGCGAACACTGAAGCTTTCTTT
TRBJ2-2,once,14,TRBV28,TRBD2,CASMVAGGTGELFF,TGTGCCAGCATGGTGGCGGGGGGGACCGGGGAGCTGTTTTTT
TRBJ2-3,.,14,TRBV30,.,CAWSVGGEEDTQYF,TGTGCCTGGAGTGTAGGAGGGGAGGAAGATACGCAGTATTTT
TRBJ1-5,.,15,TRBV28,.,CASSLGRTNVQPQHF,TGTGCCAGCAGTTTGGGGCGGACGAACGTTCAGCCCCAGCATTTT
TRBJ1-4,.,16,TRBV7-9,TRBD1,CASSTPFGQDREKLFF,TGTGCCAGCAGCACGCCCTTCGGACAGGACCGTGAAAAACTGTTTTTT
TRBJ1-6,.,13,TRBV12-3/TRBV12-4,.,CASSLARLTPLHF,TGTGCCAGCAGTTTAGCGCGGCTAACGCCCCTCCACTTT
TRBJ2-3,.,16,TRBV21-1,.,CASSKVTGGHSGTQYF,TGTGCCAGCAGCAAAGTCACAGGGGGACATTCGGGTACGCAGTATTTT
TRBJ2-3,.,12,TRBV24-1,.,CATSAGADTQYF,TGTGCCACCAGTGCGGGGGCAGATACGCAGTATTTT
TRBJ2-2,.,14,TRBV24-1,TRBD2,CATSPSGDTGELFF,TGTGCCACCAGTCCTAGCGGCGACACCGGGGAGCTGTTTTTT
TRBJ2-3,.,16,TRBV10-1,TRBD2,CASSDTSGGRTDTQYF,TGCGCCAGCAGTGATACTAGCGGGGGTCGTACAGATACGCAGTATTTT
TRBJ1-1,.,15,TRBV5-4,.,CASRSDRRMNTEAFF,TGTGCCAGCAGGTCGGACAGACGGATGAACACTGAAGCTTTCTTT
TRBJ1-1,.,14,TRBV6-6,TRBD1,CASITDRANTEAFF,TGTGCCAGCATCACGGACAGGGCGAACACTGAAGCTTTCTTT
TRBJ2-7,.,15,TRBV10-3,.,CAISDGGTATYEQYF,TGTGCCATCAGTGATGGGGGGACAGCCACCTACGAGCAGTACTTC
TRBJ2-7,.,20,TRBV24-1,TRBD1,CATSDHTTGISGFVPYEQYF,TGTGCCACCAGTGACCACACGACAGGGATATCGGGATTCGTACCCTACGAGCAGTACTTC
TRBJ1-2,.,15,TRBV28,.,CASSLWIAGAKGYTF,TGTGCCAGCAGTTTATGGATCGCAGGGGCAAAAGGCTACACCTTC
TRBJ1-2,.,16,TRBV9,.,CASSGPRQESNYGYTF,TGTGCCAGCAGCGGACCCCGACAAGAGTCTAACTATGGCTACACCTTC
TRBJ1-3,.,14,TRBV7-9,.,CASSSAGSGNTIYF,TGTGCCAGCAGCTCGGCGGGCTCTGGAAACACCATATATTTT
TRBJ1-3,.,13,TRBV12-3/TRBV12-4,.,CASMAVTGNTIYF,TGTGCCAGCATGGCAGTTACTGGAAACACCATATATTTT
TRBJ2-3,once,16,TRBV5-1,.,CASSLGGSGSTDTQYF,TGCGCCAGCAGCTTGGGTGGGTCAGGTAGCACAGATACGCAGTATTTT
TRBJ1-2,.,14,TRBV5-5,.,CASSLGGGNYGYTF,TGTGCCAGCAGCTTGGGAGGCGGTAACTATGGCTACACCTTC
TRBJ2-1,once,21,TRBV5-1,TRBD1,CASSLVGGQGVFMSSYNEQFF,TGCGCCAGCAGCTTGGTAGGGGGACAGGGGGTTTTTATGAGCTCCTACAATGAGCAGTTCTTC
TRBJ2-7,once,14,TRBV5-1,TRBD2,CASTLVAGGYEQYF,TGCGCCAGCACTTTGGTAGCGGGGGGCTACGAGCAGTACTTC
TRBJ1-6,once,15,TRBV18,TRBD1,CASSPGTGGNSPLHF,TGTGCCAGCTCCCCCGGGACAGGGGGAAATTCACCCCTCCACTTT
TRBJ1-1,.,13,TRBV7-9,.,CASGDRMNTEAFF,TGTGCCAGCGGTGACAGAATGAACACTGAAGCTTTCTTT
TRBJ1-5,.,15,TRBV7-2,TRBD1,CASSSGTGGRQPQHF,TGTGCCAGCAGCTCCGGGACAGGGGGCCGACAGCCCCAGCATTTT
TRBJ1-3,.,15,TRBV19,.,CASTQTASSGNTIYF,TGTGCCAGTACCCAGACAGCTTCCTCTGGAAACACCATATATTTT
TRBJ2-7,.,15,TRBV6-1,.,CASSELTGSLYEQYF,TGTGCCAGCAGTGAATTGACAGGTTCTCTCTACGAGCAGTACTTC
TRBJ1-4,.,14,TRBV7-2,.,CASSSQGTNEKLFF,TGTGCCAGCAGCTCGCAGGGAACTAATGAAAAACTGTTTTTT
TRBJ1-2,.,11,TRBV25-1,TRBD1,CATTQGNGYTF,TGTGCCACCACACAGGGGAATGGCTACACCTTC
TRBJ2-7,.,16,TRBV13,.,CASSLVATAGSDEQYF,TGTGCCAGCAGCTTAGTAGCGACGGCTGGTTCCGACGAGCAGTACTTC
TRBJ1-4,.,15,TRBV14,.,CASSQLRGSGEKLFF,TGTGCCAGCAGCCAACTTCGAGGTTCCGGCGAAAAACTGTTTTTT
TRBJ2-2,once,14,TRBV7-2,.,CASSLSGGTGELFF,TGTGCCAGCAGCTTATCCGGGGGAACCGGGGAGCTGTTTTTT
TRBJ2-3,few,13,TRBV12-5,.,CASGPSGLDTQYF,TGTGCTAGTGGTCCCTCCGGACTAGATACGCAGTATTTT